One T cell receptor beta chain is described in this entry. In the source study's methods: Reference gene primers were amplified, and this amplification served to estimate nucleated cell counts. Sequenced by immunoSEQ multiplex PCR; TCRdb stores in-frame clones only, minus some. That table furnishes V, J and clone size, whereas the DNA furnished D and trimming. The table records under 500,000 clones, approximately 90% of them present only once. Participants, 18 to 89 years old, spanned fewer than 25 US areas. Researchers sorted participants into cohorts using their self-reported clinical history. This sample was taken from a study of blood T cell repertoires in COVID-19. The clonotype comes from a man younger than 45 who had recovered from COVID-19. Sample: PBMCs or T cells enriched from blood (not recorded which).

For the CDR3, the DNA is TGTGCCAGCTCACCAACACAAAACACCGGGGAGCTGTTTTTT. It translates to CASSPTQNTGELFF. This chain links TRBV18 with TRBJ2-2; D unresolved. The V end lost 2 bases, the J end lost 2 bases, and 6 bases lay between the germline ends. Germline values: CDR1 KGHSH, CDR2 LQKENI. The CDR3 sequence is 14 residues long.